The present T cell receptor (beta chain) was sequenced within a study of Ad26.COV2.S vaccination and SARS-CoV-2 variants (dated by TCRdb to about 2021). Looking at the study overall: Vaccine-arm donors came from COV1001, a multicentre, randomized, double-blind, placebo-controlled phase I-IIa trial of Ad26.COV2.S in healthy adults. Ad26.COV2.S was given intramuscularly at 5x10^10 or 1x10^11 viral particles, as a single shot or as two shots 56 days apart. Trial participants were randomized into five groups of five, in which low-dose or high-dose Ad26.COV2.S was given once or twice, or placebo was given on both occasions. TCRbeta repertoire sequencing served as the tool for gauging how specific and how broad the SARS-CoV-2-reactive T cell receptors were following Ad26.COV2.S vaccination. Blinding of investigators to trial group allocation was maintained during experiments and outcome assessment. The TCR-sequenced set comprised about 32 samples: some 20 Ad26.COV2.S vaccine recipients, 5 placebo recipients and 8 SARS-CoV-2 convalescent individuals. The study at large found these results: After vaccination, substantial breadth of spike-specific CD8+ and CD4+ T cell responses was reported. The study lacked the statistical power to compare responses across vaccine doses or regimens. Compared with placebo recipients, Ad26.COV2.S recipients showed higher spike-specific TCR breadth (P = 0.0014). According to the authors, total T cell responses may have been underestimated by the TCR breadth and depth analyses. Vaccine and placebo recipients had similar non-spike TCR breadth, a finding consistent with the vaccine containing only spike.

In light of the paper, this sample's treatment or condition label describes: 19 received Ad26.COV2.S at low or high dose, single or two shots; several received placebo; per-sample allocation not given. For vaccine and placebo recipients, the sequenced repertoires came from samples collected on day 63 after the first injection. Cohort 1b enrolled around 24 adults aged 18-55 years at a single site in Boston, USA, between 29 July and 7 August 2020. As a vaccine, Ad26.COV2.S was a replication-incompetent adenovirus type 26 vector that expressed a prefusion-stabilized SARS-CoV-2 spike protein derived from the original Wuhan strain. With respect to this clone: The specificity of this receptor is unknown. Base qualities were left out, and no much larger clone turns up one base away. At the DNA level, this CDR3 is encoded by other sequences in the same sample as well.

The germline V gene yields ENHRY for CDR1 and SYGVKD for CDR2. Reading from cysteine to phenylalanine, the CDR3 counts 12 amino acids. The entry retains the CDR3 DNA only, 36 bases that are in frame from base 1. Trimming removed 4 bases from V and 2 bases from J, leaving 6 bases between the germline ends. The immunoSEQ Assay was used to sequence TCRbeta CDR3 regions. After extraction, genomic DNA underwent amplification by bias-controlled multiplex PCR, followed by high-throughput sequencing. For the original study's pipeline: To quantify the absolute abundance of each unique TCRbeta CDR3 region, sequences were collapsed and filtered. T cell fraction was estimated by normalization of TCRbeta template counts to usable DNA, with usable DNA being measured through amplification of reference genes present in all nucleated cells. Repertoire TCRs were annotated as SARS-CoV-2-specific when V gene, CDR3 amino acid sequence and J gene were exactly matched to a known reactive TCR set. MIRA supplied the reference SARS-CoV-2 TCR set, which was filtered for enrichment in COVID-19-positive ImmuneCODE repertoires so that public or cross-reactive TCRs were removed. Using the MIRA antigens, annotated TCRs were further analysed by specific ORF or by position within an ORF. Breadth was defined as the number of annotated unique rearrangements divided by the total number of unique productive rearrangements, and depth was defined as the summed frequency of the annotated unique rearrangements. Two-sided Wilcoxon rank-sum tests were applied when comparing TCR breadth between groups. TCRdb took over this immuneACCESS table, retaining in-frame rearrangements with V and J assigned. Such tables are incomplete; in checked studies, under half of the missing clones stem from an unresolved V gene, and the remainder is unexplained. D and trimming were read from the DNA, whereas the V and J calls and clone size are those reported in that table. Across this sample there are roughly 450,000 clones, with 80% to 95% seen only once. The leading ten clones occupy 9% to 15% of the sample.

The rearranged segments are TRBV10-3 and TRBJ2-7; the D gene is possibly TRBD1, with 5 bases matching. Source: peripheral blood, taken in a trial of Ad26.COV2.S vaccine versus placebo. The TCR was taken from a person between 18 and 65 years old who received the Ad26.COV2.S COVID-19 vaccine or a placebo. The CDR3 protein is CAISGGAYEQYF. The nucleotides are TGTGCCATCAGTGGGGGCGCCTACGAGCAGTACTTC.